This TCR beta chain was observed in a study of control samples from healthy donors and cancer patients. Using immunoSEQ multiplex PCR, the repertoire was profiled, and TCRdb retains in-frame clones only, with some absent. The sample shows about 160,000 clones, just under 95% of them seen only once. V lost 1 base and J lost 1, with 8 bases in between. Germline CDR1 reads SGHNT; CDR2 reads YYREEE (reference sequence). CDR3 size: 14 residues. The chain combines TRBV5-4 with TRBJ1-1; a possible D gene is TRBD1 (5 bases). The sequenced material came from blood. The clonotype originates from a middle-aged woman in good health. CDR3 region: CASSLPRANTEAFF. The CDR3 DNA follows: TGTGCCAGCAGCTTGCCCAGGGCGAACACTGAAGCTTTCTTT.